This T cell receptor beta chain was profiled in a study of cytomegalovirus exposure and HLA in healthy donors. The wider study: A preliminary data release comprised tens of millions of unique TCRs obtained from HLA-typed donors. Overall study findings and caveats: Further analysis, carried out later, found HLA-associated TCR beta chains more clonally expanded than equally common other chains. Later analysis showed most CMV-associated TCR beta chains appearing HLA-restricted. Some public TCRs appeared in many individuals, while most sequences were rare.

The PCR had 60 Vbeta and 13 Jbeta primers. Clones were read by immunoSEQ multiplex PCR, and TCRdb kept only the in-frame ones, dropping some. The sample has roughly 230,000 clones; more than 75% are singletons. Germline CDR1 and CDR2: PRHDT and FYEKMQ (reference sequence). V was cut by 3 bases and J by 0 bases, with 12 bases left in between. This CDR3 contains 17 residues. Of note for this clone: The antigen remains unidentified.

The chain joins TRBV13 to TRBJ2-6; maybe TRBD1 (6 bases). This receptor was obtained from a girl between 2 and 10 years old in good health and CMV-seronegative. Sequencing was carried out using PBMCs. Written as DNA, the CDR3 is TGTGCCAGCAGCTTGGGAACAGGGCCCTCTGGGGCCAACGTCCTGACTTTC. Amino acids: CASSLGTGPSGANVLTF.